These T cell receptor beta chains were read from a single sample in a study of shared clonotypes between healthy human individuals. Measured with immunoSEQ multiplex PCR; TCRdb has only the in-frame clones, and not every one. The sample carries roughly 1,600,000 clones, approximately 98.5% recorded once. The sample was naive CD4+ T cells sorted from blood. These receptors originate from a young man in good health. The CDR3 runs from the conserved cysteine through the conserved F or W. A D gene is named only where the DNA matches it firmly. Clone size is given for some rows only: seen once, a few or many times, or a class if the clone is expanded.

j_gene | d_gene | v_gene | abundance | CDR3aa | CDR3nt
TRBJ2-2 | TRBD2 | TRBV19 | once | CASSSSGTAGELFF | TGTGCCAGTAGTTCTAGCGGGACGGCCGGGGAGCTGTTTTTT
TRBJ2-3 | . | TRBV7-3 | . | CASSLLGGPDTQYF | TGTGCCAGCAGTTTACTCGGGGGCCCAGATACGCAGTATTTT
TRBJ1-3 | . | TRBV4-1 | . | CASSLRRLEGNTIYF | TGCGCCAGCAGCCTTCGTCGTTTAGAAGGAAACACCATATATTTT
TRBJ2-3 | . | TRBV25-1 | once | CASSATGPTQYF | TGTGCCAGCAGTGCTACAGGGCCAACGCAGTATTTT
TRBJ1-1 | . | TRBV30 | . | CAWSVQPNTEAFF | TGTGCCTGGAGTGTCCAGCCGAACACTGAAGCTTTCTTT
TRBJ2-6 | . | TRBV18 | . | CASSPPTSSGANVLTF | TGTGCCAGCTCACCACCCACAAGCTCTGGGGCCAACGTCCTGACTTTC
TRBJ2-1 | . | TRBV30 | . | CAWPDRQPYNEQFF | TGTGCCTGGCCGGACCGCCAGCCTTACAATGAGCAGTTCTTC
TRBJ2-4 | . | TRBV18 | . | CASSPPVGSVNIQYF | TGTGCCAGCTCACCCCCGGTAGGGTCCGTCAACATTCAGTACTTC
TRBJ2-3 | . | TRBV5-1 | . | CASSLRQTDTQYF | TGCGCCAGCAGCCTCAGACAGACGGATACGCAGTATTTT
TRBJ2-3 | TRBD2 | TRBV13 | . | CASGLAGVHYTDTQYF | TGTGCCAGCGGTCTAGCGGGAGTTCATTACACAGATACGCAGTATTTT
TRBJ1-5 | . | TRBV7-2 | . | CASSPLGGSQPQHF | TGTGCCAGCAGCCCCCTCGGGGGTTCGCAGCCCCAGCATTTT
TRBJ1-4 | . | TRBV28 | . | CASSDPQGMGEKLFF | TGTGCCAGCAGTGACCCCCAGGGAATGGGTGAAAAACTGTTTTTT
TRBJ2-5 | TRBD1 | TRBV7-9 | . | CASSLTGVRETQYF | TGTGCCAGCAGCTTAACAGGGGTGAGGGAGACCCAGTACTTC
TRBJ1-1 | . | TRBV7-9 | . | CASSKEAGTEAFF | TGTGCCAGCAGCAAAGAGGCGGGCACTGAAGCTTTCTTT
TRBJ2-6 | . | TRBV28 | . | CASSLYDYSGANVLTF | TGTGCCAGCAGTTTATATGACTACTCTGGGGCCAACGTCCTGACTTTC
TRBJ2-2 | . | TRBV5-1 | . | CASSPVGAGELFF | TGCGCCAGCAGCCCCGTTGGGGCCGGGGAGCTGTTTTTT
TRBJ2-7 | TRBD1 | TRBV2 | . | CASRDRAHEQYF | TGTGCCAGCAGGGACAGGGCCCACGAGCAGTACTTC
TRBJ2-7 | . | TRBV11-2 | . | CASRAVGAGSYEQYF | TGTGCCAGCAGGGCCGTTGGGGCGGGCTCCTACGAGCAGTACTTC
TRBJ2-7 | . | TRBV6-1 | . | CASSEGTSVEQYF | TGTGCCAGCAGTGAAGGGACGTCGGTCGAGCAGTACTTC
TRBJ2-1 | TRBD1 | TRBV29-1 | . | CSATTGEWYNEQFF | TGCAGCGCAACTACAGGGGAATGGTACAATGAGCAGTTCTTC
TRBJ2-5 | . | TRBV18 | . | CASSRGGSQETQYF | TGTGCCAGCTCACGTGGGGGATCCCAAGAGACCCAGTACTTC
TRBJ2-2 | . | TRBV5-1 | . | CASSQGDTGELFF | TGCGCCAGCAGCCAAGGAGACACCGGGGAGCTGTTTTTT